This T cell receptor beta chain was identified during a study of blood T cell repertoires in COVID-19. Study at large: Sample material is recorded as cDNA or gDNA derived from T cells, B-cell-depleted T cells, or PBMCs.

V was trimmed by 1 base and J by 6 bases, leaving 9 bases between them. CDR3 length: 14 residues. Germline V gives CDR1 LGHDT, CDR2 YNNKEL (reference sequence). Seattle patients were enrolled while actively infected and followed longitudinally. Method: immunoSEQ multiplex PCR; TCRdb's copy keeps in-frame clones and lacks some. This table holds over 200,000 clones, around 90% found once. This sequence originates from a man aged 60 to 75 with COVID-19, enrolled during active disease. Source material: peripheral blood. The J gene is TRBJ2-2, the V gene TRBV3-1 (or the pseudogene TRBV3-2); D might be TRBD2 (5 bases). CDR3 loop: CASSQGPRAGELFF. In DNA form, the CDR3 reads TGTGCCAGCAGCCAAGGACCGAGGGCCGGGGAGCTGTTTTTT.